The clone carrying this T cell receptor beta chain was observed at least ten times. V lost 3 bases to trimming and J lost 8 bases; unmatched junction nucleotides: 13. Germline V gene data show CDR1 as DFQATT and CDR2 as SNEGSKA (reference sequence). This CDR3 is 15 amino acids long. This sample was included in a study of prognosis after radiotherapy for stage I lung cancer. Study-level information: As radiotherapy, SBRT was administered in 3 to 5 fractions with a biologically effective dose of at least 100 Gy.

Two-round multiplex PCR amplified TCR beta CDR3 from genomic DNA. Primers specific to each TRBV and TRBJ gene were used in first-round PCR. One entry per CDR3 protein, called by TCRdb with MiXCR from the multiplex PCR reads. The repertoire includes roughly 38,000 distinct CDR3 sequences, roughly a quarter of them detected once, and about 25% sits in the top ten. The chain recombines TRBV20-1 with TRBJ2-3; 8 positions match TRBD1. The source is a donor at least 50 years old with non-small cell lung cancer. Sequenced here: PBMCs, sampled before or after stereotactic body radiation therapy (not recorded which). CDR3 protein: CSARVDRQGAATQYF. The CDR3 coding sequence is TGCAGTGCTAGGGTAGACAGGCAGGGGGCAGCTACGCAGTATTTT.